This TCR beta chain was retrieved from a study of blood T cell repertoires in COVID-19. Overall study: Italy, Spain and the United States were the sources of the convalescent and acute COVID-19 samples. The cDNA or gDNA used as material had been derived from T cells, B-cell-depleted T cells, or PBMCs.

Germline V lookup: CDR1 SGHAT, CDR2 FQNNGV. The junction had 5 bases not matched to a gene; V was cut back by 3 bases and J by 3 bases. CDR3 length: 15 residues. As originally analysed: Estimates of nucleated cell counts were drawn from the amplification of reference gene primers. Repertoires were generated with immunoSEQ multiplex PCR, while TCRdb's copy carries only in-frame clones and drops some. That table supplies the V and J calls and clone size; D and trimming were determined from the DNA. The sample has 90,000 or so clones, about 89% seen once. The chain carries TRBV11-2 and TRBJ2-1; 7 bases match TRBD2. Material for sequencing was peripheral blood. The source is a man aged 55 to 70 with COVID-19, enrolled during active disease. The CDR3 loop is CASSFSGNDYNEQFF. The CDR3 DNA follows: TGTGCCAGCAGCTTCAGCGGGAACGACTACAATGAGCAGTTCTTC.